This TCR beta chain originates from a study of cytomegalovirus exposure and HLA in healthy donors. CDR3 length equals 16 residues. Per germline, CDR1 SNHLY and CDR2 FYNNEI. Trimming removed 6 bases from V and 3 bases from J, with 21 bases in between. It was with 60 Vbeta and 13 Jbeta primers that the PCR ran. Only in-frame clones appear in the TCRdb table, and some are missing; sequencing was by immunoSEQ multiplex PCR. Among some 170,000 clones listed, 75% to 90% were seen once. The sequence was obtained from a girl aged 2 to 9 in good health and CMV-seropositive. Input material: PBMCs. The chain recombines TRBV2 with TRBJ2-7; TRBD1 is a possible D gene (7 bases). The CDR3 bases are TGTGCCAGCAGGGACCCGCCAGGGGGGTCCGGCTACGAGCAGTACTTC. It translates to CASRDPPGGSGYEQYF.